Listed here are 7 T cell receptor beta chains from one sample, sequenced in a study of graft-versus-host responses after intestinal transplantation. TCRdb's copy holds only in-frame clones and misses some; the assay was immunoSEQ multiplex PCR. The top ten hold about 4.6% of the sample, which has roughly 40,000 clones, 90% to 95% seen once. The sample was PBMCs, taken 524 days after transplant. All receptors come from a human patient who received an intestinal transplant, so some T cells may come from the graft donor.

The chain links TRBV6-5 to TRBJ2-7; a weak D match, TRBD1 (5 bases). Germline CDR1 and CDR2: MNHEY and SVGAGI. The CDR3 spans 13 residues. Deletions cut 6 bases from V and 2 bases from J, with 11 bases between. This CDR3 reads CASRTDSPYEQYF. The CDR3 DNA sequence: TGTGCCAGCAGGACAGACAGCCCCTACGAGCAGTACTTC.

The chain employs TRBV11-3 and TRBJ2-7; TRBD2 aligns across 11 bases. The J segment lost 3 bases and the V segment lost 3 bases, leaving 4 bases of the junction unmatched. CDR1 and CDR2 (germline): SGHNT, YENEEA. The CDR3 runs 15 residues. The CDR3 region has the DNA TGTGCCAGCAGCTTCAGTACTAGCGGGAGCTACGAGCAGTACTTC. This encodes CASSFSTSGSYEQYF.

The rearrangement links TRBV11-2 to TRBJ2-7; 7 nucleotides agree with TRBD2. The CDR3 covers 14 residues. J was trimmed by 0 bases and V by 1 base; bases with no gene match: 0. Germline V gene lookup returns CDR1 SGHAT and CDR2 FQNNGV. CDR3 amino acids: CASSLGGGSYEQYF. For the CDR3, the DNA is TGTGCCAGCAGCTTAGGGGGGGGCTCCTACGAGCAGTACTTC.

This chain links TRBV28 with TRBJ2-3; TRBD2 matches 8 bases. Trimming took 10 bases from V and 1 from J; bases not matched to a gene: 16. The CDR3 contains 17 residues. The germline CDR1 and CDR2 sequences are MDHEN and SYDVKM. The DNA for the CDR3 is TGTGCCATAAAAAGCGGGAGCTTCGGTCTAGGCACAGATACGCAGTATTTT. It codes for CAIKSGSFGLGTDTQYF.

The chain carries TRBV27 and TRBJ2-3; D unclear. V gave up 6 bases and J gave up 0 bases, with 13 bases separating them. CDR3 size: 15 residues. CDR1 is MNHEY, CDR2 SMNVEV, per germline (reference sequence). The CDR3 is CASRRATASTDTQYF. CDR3 in DNA: TGTGCCAGCAGAAGGGCAACGGCGAGCACAGATACGCAGTATTTT.

V gene TRBV11-2 combines with J gene TRBJ2-7, with 15 bases fitting TRBD2. The CDR3 is 17 residues long. CDR1 and CDR2 from the germline V gene are SGHAT and FQNNGV. Losses at the gene ends were 0 bases for V and 6 bases for J; bases not matched to a gene: 6. CDR3 coding DNA: TGTGCCAGCAGCTTAGATCAAGGACTAGCGGGAGGGGGCGAGCAGTACTTC. It specifies CASSLDQGLAGGGEQYF.

The chain links TRBV7-9 to TRBJ1-1; maybe TRBD1 (5 bases). V gave up 8 bases and J gave up 1 base, with 11 bases separating them. Germline V lookup: CDR1 SEHNR, CDR2 FQNEAQ (reference sequence). The CDR3 covers 13 residues. This chain's CDR3 is CASGGVENTEAFF. CDR3 bases: TGTGCCAGCGGGGGGGTTGAGAACACTGAAGCTTTCTTT.